The T cell receptor (beta chain) under discussion was sequenced for a study of cytomegalovirus exposure and HLA in healthy donors. Study-level results: Several V segments, TRBV6-2 and TRBV6-3 among them, could not be told apart and were dropped. Earlier analysis yielded a pattern in which most TCR beta V segments were productive about 87% or about 30% of the time.

In regard to this clone: Its specificity is unknown. Other DNA sequences within the sample encode an identical CDR3.

Vbeta (60) and Jbeta (13) primers were used in the PCR. Using immunoSEQ multiplex PCR, the repertoire was profiled, and TCRdb retains in-frame clones only, with some absent. The data contain around 150,000 clones, 75% of them singletons. CDR1 is KGHSH and CDR2 is LQKENI in the germline V gene. With V trimmed by 6 bases and J by 3 bases, 4 bases remained unmatched. The CDR3 loop spans 14 amino acids. The rearrangement links TRBV18 to TRBJ2-7; 11 positions agree with TRBD2. The TCR originated in a man aged 18 to 29 in good health and CMV-seropositive. Sample: PBMCs. The chain's CDR3 is CASSPGLADYEQYF. The CDR3, as DNA: TGTGCCAGCTCCCCGGGACTAGCGGACTACGAGCAGTACTTC.